One sample yielded the 14 T cell receptor beta chains listed below, sequenced in a study of T-cell memory formation after mild COVID-19. TCRdb itself ran the 5' RACE reads through MiXCR, one entry per CDR3 protein. The data hold hundreds of thousands of distinct CDR3 sequences, with about 20% observed a single time. The sequenced sample was PBMCs or a T cell subset sorted from them (not recorded which). These receptors were obtained from an adult woman who had mild COVID-19 (a few samples of this study predate the infection). Cell type and time point are not known.

The chain couples TRBV6-2 or TRBV6-3 to TRBJ2-1; D is unresolved. In germline, CDR1 is MNHEY, CDR2 SVGEGT. Trimming took off 0 bases at V and 5 bases at J, with 14 bases between the two ends. The CDR3 totals 16 residues. The CDR3 is CASSYSPLTRNNEQFF. In nucleotides, the CDR3 is TGTGCCAGCAGTTACTCGCCGTTGACGCGCAACAATGAGCAGTTCTTC.

In this sample, this clonotype turned up a few times. The chain combines TRBV7-2 with TRBJ1-2; tentative D call: TRBD1 (5 bases). The CDR3 sequence is 16 residues long. The ends were cut back, 4 bases at V and 4 bases at J, with 19 bases in the middle. Germline CDR1 is SGHTA and CDR2 is FQGNSA. CDR3 nucleotides: TGTGCCAGCAGCTCCATCGGCGCGGGAAGGGGCTATGGCTACACCTTC. It is translated as CASSSIGAGRGYGYTF.

This clonotype has a count of ten or more. V is TRBV6-6 and J is TRBJ2-7; D is tentatively TRBD1 or TRBD2 (5 bases each). The CDR3 loop spans 12 amino acids. V was trimmed by 6 bases and J by 0 bases, leaving 6 bases between them. Germline loops: CDR1 MNHNY, CDR2 SVGAGI (reference sequence). The CDR3 bases are TGTGCCAGCAGGGGGGTCTCCTACGAGCAGTACTTC. Translation gives CASRGVSYEQYF.

The chain joins TRBV24-1 to TRBJ1-2; D not resolved. Germline CDR1 is KGHDR and CDR2 is SFDVKD. V was trimmed by 1 base and J by 7 bases, leaving 9 bases between them. This CDR3 has 13 amino acids. The chain's CDR3 is CATSDFGDRGYTF. DNA of the CDR3: TGTGCCACCAGTGATTTCGGCGATCGTGGCTACACCTTC.

V usage is TRBV5-1 and J usage is TRBJ2-7; no clear D. The V gene's germline CDR1 is SGHRS and CDR2 YFSETQ. V dropped 1 base and J dropped 2 bases, with 4 bases sitting between them. The CDR3 totals 12 residues. This CDR3 is CASSLSAYEQYF. The DNA for the CDR3 is TGCGCCAGCAGCTTGTCTGCCTACGAGCAGTACTTC. Based on the CDR3 plus reference TRBV5-1 and TRBJ2-7, the full variable domain is KAGVTQTPRYLIKTRGQQVTLSCSPISGHRSVSWYQQTPGQGLQFLFEYFSETQRNKGNFPGRFSGRQFSNSRSEMNVSTLELGDSALYLCASSLSAYEQYFGPGTRLTVT.

The chain uses TRBV24-1 and TRBJ2-3, with a tentative D call TRBD1 (5 bases). This CDR3 spans 15 amino acids. Germline lookup yields CDR1 KGHDR and CDR2 SFDVKD. V lost 4 bases to trimming and J lost 7 bases, with 17 bases between them. CDR3 in DNA: TGTGCCACCAGTGACCGTAGTGGGGCCCTTTATACGCAGTATTTT. Amino acids: CATSDRSGALYTQYF.

This clonotype was counted between two and nine times. This chain connects TRBV12-3 or TRBV12-4 to TRBJ2-1; no clear D. The CDR3 consists of 13 residues. Trimming left V 5 bases short and J 6 bases short, with 11 bases between. The CDR3: CASSPNWVNEQFF. The CDR3 DNA reads as TGTGCCAGCAGTCCGAATTGGGTCAATGAGCAGTTCTTC.

The rearrangement uses TRBV5-1 and TRBJ1-2, with unresolved D. This CDR3 is 14 amino acids long. V dropped 2 bases and J dropped 4 bases, with 12 bases sitting between them. CDR1 and CDR2 from the germline V gene are SGHRS and YFSETQ. CDR3 in amino acids: CASSLDGSLYGYTF. The CDR3 bases are TGCGCCAGCAGCTTAGACGGTTCCCTCTATGGCTACACCTTC.

The chain joins TRBV11-2 to TRBJ2-7; 7 positions agree with TRBD1. Germline assignment: CDR1 SGHAT and CDR2 FQNNGV. V dropped 6 bases and J dropped 5; count of bases not matched to a gene: 13. The CDR3 covers 15 residues. The CDR3 nucleotides read TGTGCCAGCAGAGGATCCTGGGACAGCTACGACGAGCAGTACTTC. Translating gives CASRGSWDSYDEQYF.

The V call is TRBV6-5, the J call TRBJ2-7, with TRBD1 as a possible D gene (6 bases). The V and J ends lost 5 bases and 4 bases respectively, with 21 bases between them. CDR1 is MNHEY, CDR2 SVGAGI, per germline. This CDR3 has 16 amino acids. The CDR3: CASSPLGGGRSYEQYF. The DNA for the CDR3 is TGTGCCAGCAGTCCCCTCGGTGGGGGCAGATCGTACGAGCAGTACTTC.

The CDR3: CASSPWGQGIYGYTF. The CDR3 DNA reads TGTGCCAGCAGTCCCTGGGGACAGGGAATCTATGGCTACACCTTC. The chain is built from TRBV12-3 or TRBV12-4 and TRBJ1-2, with TRBD1 matching 9 bases. After removal of 5 bases from V and 4 bases from J, the junction contained 8 bases not matched to a gene. The length of the CDR3 is 15 residues.

The chain combines TRBV20-1 with TRBJ1-2, with 12 positions matching TRBD1. The ends lost 3 bases at V and 8 bases at J; junction bases unmatched: 7. The germline CDR1 and CDR2 sequences are DFQATT and SNEGSKA (reference sequence). The length of the CDR3 is 14 residues. Here the CDR3 DNA reads TGCAGTGCTAGTTTGAGGGACAGGGGGCGCGGCTACACCTTC. This gives the protein CSASLRDRGRGYTF.

The rearrangement uses TRBV18 and TRBJ2-5; unclear D gene. V lost 3 bases to trimming and J lost 0 bases, with 14 bases between them. The CDR3 loop spans 16 amino acids. Germline V gene sequence: CDR1 KGHSH, CDR2 LQKENI. CDR3 protein: CASSPSGSSYQETQYF. The CDR3, as DNA: TGTGCCAGCTCACCCTCCGGTAGCTCGTACCAAGAGACCCAGTACTTC.

This rearrangement joins TRBV6-6 to TRBJ1-1, with D tentatively TRBD1 (6 bases). The CDR3 length is 13 residues. Trimming cost V 6 bases and J 5 bases, with 13 bases left between them. The V gene's germline CDR1 is MNHNY and CDR2 SVGAGI (reference sequence). For the CDR3, the DNA is TGTGCCAGCAGCATGACAGGTAGAACTGAAGCTTTCTTT. Translated: CASSMTGRTEAFF.